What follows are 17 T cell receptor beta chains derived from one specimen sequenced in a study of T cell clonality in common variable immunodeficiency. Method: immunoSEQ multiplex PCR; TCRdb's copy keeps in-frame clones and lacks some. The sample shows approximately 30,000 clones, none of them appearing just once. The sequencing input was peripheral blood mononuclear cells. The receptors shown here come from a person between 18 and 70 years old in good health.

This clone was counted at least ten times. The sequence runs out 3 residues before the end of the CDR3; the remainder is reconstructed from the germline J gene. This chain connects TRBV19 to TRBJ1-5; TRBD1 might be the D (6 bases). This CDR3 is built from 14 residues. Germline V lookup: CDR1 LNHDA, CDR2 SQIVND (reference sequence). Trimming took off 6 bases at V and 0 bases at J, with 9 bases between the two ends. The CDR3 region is CASSLDSSNQPQHF. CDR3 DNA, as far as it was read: TGTGCCAGTAGCCTGGACAGTAGCAATCAGCCC.

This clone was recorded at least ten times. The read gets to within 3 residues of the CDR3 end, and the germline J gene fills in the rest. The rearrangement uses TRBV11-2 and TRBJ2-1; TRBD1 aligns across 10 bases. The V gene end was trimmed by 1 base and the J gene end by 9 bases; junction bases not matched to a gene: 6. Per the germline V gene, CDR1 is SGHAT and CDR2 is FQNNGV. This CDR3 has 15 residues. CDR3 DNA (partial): TGTGCCAGCAGCTTAGGCGGGACAGGGGAGAGTGAG. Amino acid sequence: CASSLGGTGESE. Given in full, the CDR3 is CASSLGGTGESEQFF. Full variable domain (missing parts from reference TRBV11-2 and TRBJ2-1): EAGVAQSPRYKIIEKRQSVAFWCNPISGHATLYWYQQILGQGPKLLIQFQNNGVVDDSQLPKDRFSAERLKGVDSTLKIQPAKLEDSAVYLCASSLGGTGESEQFFGPGTRLTVL.

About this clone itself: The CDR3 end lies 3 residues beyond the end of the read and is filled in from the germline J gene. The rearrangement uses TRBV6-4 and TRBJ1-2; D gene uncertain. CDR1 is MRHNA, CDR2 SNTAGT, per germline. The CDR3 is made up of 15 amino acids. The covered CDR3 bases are TGTGCCAGCAGTGACTCGGCGGGAGCGGGCAATGAC. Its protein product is CASSDSAGAGND. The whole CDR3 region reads CASSDSAGAGNDYTF.

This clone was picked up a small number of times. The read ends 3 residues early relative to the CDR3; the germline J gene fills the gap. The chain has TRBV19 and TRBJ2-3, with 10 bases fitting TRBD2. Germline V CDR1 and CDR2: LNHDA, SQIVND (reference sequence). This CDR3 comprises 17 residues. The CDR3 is CASSIAKASGSFETQYF. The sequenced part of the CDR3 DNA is TGTGCCAGTAGTATAGCTAAGGCTAGCGGGAGTTTTGAGACG.

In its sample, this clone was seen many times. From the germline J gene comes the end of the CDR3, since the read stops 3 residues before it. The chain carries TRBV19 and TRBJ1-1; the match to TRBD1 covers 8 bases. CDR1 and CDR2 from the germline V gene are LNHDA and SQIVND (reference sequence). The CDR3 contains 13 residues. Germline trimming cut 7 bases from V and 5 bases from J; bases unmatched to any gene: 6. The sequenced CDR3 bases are TGTGCCAGTACCGGACAGGGTATGACTGAA. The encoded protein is CASTGQGMTE. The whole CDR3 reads CASTGQGMTEAFF.

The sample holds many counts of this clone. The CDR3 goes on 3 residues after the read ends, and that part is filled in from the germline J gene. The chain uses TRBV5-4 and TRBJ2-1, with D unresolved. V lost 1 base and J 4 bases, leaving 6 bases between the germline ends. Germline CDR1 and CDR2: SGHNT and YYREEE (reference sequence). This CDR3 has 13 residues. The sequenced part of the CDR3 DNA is TGTGCCAGCAGCTTGCGCGGATACAATGAG. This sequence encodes CASSLRGYNE. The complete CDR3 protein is CASSLRGYNEQFF. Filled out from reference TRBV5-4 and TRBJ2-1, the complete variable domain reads ETGVTQSPTHLIKTRGQQVTLRCSSQSGHNTVSWYQQALGQGPQFIFQYYREEENGRGNFPPRFSGLQFPNYSSELNVNALELDDSALYLCASSLRGYNEQFFGPGTRLTVL.

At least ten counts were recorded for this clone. Partial CDR3 DNA: TGCGCCAGCAGCTTTGGAGCGGAAGGCCGAAATCAGCCC. Translating it yields CASSFGAEGRNQP. The CDR3 in full is CASSFGAEGRNQPQHF. The J gene is TRBJ1-5, the V gene TRBV5-1; unclear D gene. The CDR3 is cut off 3 residues early in the read; its end comes from the germline J gene. Germline values: CDR1 SGHRS, CDR2 YFSETQ. This CDR3 comprises 16 residues. Trimming left V 2 bases short and J 4 bases short, with 16 bases between. Drawing the rest from reference TRBV5-1 and TRBJ1-5, the complete variable domain is KAGVTQTPRYLIKTRGQQVTLSCSPISGHRSVSWYQQTPGQGLQFLFEYFSETQRNKGNFPGRFSGRQFSNSRSEMNVSTLELGDSALYLCASSFGAEGRNQPQHFGDGTRLSIL.

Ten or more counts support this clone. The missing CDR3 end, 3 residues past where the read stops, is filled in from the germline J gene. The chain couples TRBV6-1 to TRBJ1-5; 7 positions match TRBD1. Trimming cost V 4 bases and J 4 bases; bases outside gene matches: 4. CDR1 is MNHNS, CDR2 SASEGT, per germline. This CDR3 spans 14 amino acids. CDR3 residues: CASSVGQANQPQHF. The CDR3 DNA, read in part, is TGTGCCAGCAGTGTAGGACAGGCTAATCAGCCC.

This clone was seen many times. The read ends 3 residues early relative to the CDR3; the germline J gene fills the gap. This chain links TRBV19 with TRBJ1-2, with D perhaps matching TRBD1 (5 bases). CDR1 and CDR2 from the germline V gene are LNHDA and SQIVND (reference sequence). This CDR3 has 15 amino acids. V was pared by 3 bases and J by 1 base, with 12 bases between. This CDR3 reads CASSISRGGNYGYTF. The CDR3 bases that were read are TGTGCCAGTAGTATTTCAAGGGGCGGTAACTATGGC.

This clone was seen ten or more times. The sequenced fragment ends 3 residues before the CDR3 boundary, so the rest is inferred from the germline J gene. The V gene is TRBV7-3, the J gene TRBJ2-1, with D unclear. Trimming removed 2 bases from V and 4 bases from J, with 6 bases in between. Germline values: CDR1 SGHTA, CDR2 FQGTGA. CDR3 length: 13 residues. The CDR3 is CASSLARYNEQFF. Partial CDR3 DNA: TGTGCCAGCAGCTTAGCGAGATACAATGAG.

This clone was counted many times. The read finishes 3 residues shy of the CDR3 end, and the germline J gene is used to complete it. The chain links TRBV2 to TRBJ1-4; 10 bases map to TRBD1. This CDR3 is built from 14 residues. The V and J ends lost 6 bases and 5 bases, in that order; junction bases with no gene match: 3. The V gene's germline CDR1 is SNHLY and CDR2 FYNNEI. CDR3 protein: CASRRGQGNEKLFF. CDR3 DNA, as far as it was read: TGTGCCAGCAGGAGGGGACAGGGGAATGAAAAA.

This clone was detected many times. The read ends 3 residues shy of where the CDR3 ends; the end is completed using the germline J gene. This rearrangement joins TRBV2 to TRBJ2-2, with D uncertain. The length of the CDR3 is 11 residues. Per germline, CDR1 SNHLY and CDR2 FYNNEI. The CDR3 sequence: CASSEEVGLFF. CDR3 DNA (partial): TGTGCCAGCAGTGAAGAGGTTGGG.

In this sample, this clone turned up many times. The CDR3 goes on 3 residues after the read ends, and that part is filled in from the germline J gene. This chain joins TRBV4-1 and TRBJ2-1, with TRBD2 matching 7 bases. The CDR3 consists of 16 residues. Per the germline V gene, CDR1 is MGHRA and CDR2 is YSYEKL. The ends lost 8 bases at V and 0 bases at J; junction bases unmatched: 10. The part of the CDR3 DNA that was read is TGCGCCAGCTCAGCGGGACTCTTAAGCTCCTACAATGAG. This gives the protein CASSAGLLSSYNE. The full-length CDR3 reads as CASSAGLLSSYNEQFF.

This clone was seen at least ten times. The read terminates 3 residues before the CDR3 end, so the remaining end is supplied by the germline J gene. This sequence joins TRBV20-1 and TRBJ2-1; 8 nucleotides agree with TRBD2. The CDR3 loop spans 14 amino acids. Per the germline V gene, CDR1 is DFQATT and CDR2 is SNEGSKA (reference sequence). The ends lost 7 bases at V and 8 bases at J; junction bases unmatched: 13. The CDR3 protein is CSVERHAGGDEQFF. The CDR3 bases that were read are TGCAGTGTCGAGCGGCACGCCGGGGGGGATGAG.

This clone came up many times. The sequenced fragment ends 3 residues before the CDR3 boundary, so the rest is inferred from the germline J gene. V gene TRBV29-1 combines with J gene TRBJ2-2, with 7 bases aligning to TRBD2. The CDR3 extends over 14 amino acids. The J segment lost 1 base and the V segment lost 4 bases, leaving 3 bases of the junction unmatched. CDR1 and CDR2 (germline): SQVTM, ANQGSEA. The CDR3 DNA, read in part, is TGCAGCGTTGCCACGGGGGGGAACACCGGGGAG. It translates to CSVATGGNTGE. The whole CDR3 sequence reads CSVATGGNTGELFF.

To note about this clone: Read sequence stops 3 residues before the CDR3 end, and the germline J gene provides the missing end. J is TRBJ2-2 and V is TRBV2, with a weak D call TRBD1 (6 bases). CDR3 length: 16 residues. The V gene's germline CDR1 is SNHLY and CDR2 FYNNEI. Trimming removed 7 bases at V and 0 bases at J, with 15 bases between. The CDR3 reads CASTLQGISNTGELFF. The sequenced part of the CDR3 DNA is TGTGCCAGCACTTTACAGGGTATATCGAACACCGGGGAG.

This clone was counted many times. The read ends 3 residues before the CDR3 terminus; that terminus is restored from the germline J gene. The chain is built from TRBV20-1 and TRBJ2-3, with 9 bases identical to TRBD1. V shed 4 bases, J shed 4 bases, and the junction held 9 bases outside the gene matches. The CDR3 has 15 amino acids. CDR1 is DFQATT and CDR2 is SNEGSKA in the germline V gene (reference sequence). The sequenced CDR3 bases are TGCAGTGCTATAAGACAGGGGGGTGAGGCAGATACG. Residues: CSAIRQGGEADT. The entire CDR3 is CSAIRQGGEADTQYF.